Listed here are 11 T cell receptor beta chains from one sample, sequenced in a study of PD-1 blockade in classical Hodgkin lymphoma. The assay was immunoSEQ multiplex PCR, and TCRdb's table has in-frame clones only and misses some. Altogether tens of thousands of clones are present, around 90% being singletons, with the ten largest covering around 13%. The time point: cycle 4 day 1 (C4D1), after more than five weeks of nivolumab. With no exception, relapse followed autologous stem cell transplantation in all patients, and brentuximab vedotin exposure varied. The material sequenced was peripheral blood mononuclear cells (PBMCs), taken before the fourth cycle of nivolumab. The receptors shown here come from a human donor with classical Hodgkin lymphoma.

The chain has TRBV7-6 and TRBJ1-1, with D perhaps TRBD1 (6 bases). V shed 1 base and J shed 0 bases, with 6 bases lying between them. Germline CDR1 reads SGHVS; CDR2 reads FNYEAQ. This CDR3 has 14 amino acids. The CDR3 protein is CASSLGTVNTEAFF. CDR3 nucleotides: TGTGCCAGCAGCTTAGGGACAGTGAACACTGAAGCTTTCTTT. The variable domain in full, completed from reference TRBV7-6 and TRBJ1-1, reads GAGVSQSPRYKVTKRGQDVALRCDPISGHVSLYWYRQALGQGPEFLTYFNYEAQQDKSGLPNDRFSAERPEGSISTLTIQRTEQRDSAMYRCASSLGTVNTEAFFGQGTRLTVV.

This chain connects TRBV10-1 to TRBJ2-7; TRBD2 matches 9 bases. Trimming at V came to 0 bases and at J to 4 bases, leaving 10 bases not matched to a gene. The CDR3 extends over 17 amino acids. CDR1 and CDR2 from the germline V gene are WNHNN and SYGVQD (reference sequence). Here the CDR3 reads CASSESRLAVARYEQYF. CDR3 bases: TGCGCCAGCAGTGAGTCGAGACTAGCGGTTGCCCGATACGAGCAGTACTTC.

A few counts support this clone. This specimen includes other DNA sequences encoding the same CDR3. The V call is TRBV5-1, the J call TRBJ1-1; D gene uncertain. V lost 0 bases and J 1 base, leaving 7 bases between the germline ends. The CDR3 extends over 14 amino acids. Germline V CDR1 and CDR2: SGHRS, YFSETQ. CDR3 in amino acids: CASSLGQTNTEAFF. The CDR3 DNA follows: TGCGCCAGCAGCTTGGGGCAGACGAACACTGAAGCTTTCTTT.

This chain connects TRBV11-2 to TRBJ2-1; D is unclear. Germline V gene sequence: CDR1 SGHAT, CDR2 FQNNGV. V lost 3 bases, J lost 15 bases, and 15 bases lay in between. This CDR3 region has 12 residues. CDR3 in amino acids: CASSFVRPTLFF. CDR3 DNA: TGTGCCAGCAGCTTTGTACGGCCCACACTGTTCTTC.

This rearrangement joins TRBV30 to TRBJ2-1, with TRBD2 identical over 10 bases. The CDR3 loop spans 15 amino acids. Trimming removed 2 bases from V and 4 bases from J; junction bases left unmatched: 5. The germline V gene encodes CDR1 GTSNPN and CDR2 SVGIG (reference sequence). This CDR3 is CAWSLGTSAYNEQFF. Written as DNA, the CDR3 is TGTGCCTGGAGTCTCGGGACTAGCGCATACAATGAGCAGTTCTTC.

The rearrangement uses TRBV9 and TRBJ2-3; D is unresolved. The CDR3 totals 17 residues. Trimming shortened V by 0 bases and J by 0 bases, and 14 bases separated the two germline ends. Per the germline V gene, CDR1 is SGDLS and CDR2 is YYNGEE. The CDR3 loop reads CASSVGLLSPSTDTQYF. The CDR3 coding sequence is TGTGCCAGCAGCGTAGGCCTTTTGTCTCCTAGCACAGATACGCAGTATTTT. The full variable domain, rest sourced from reference TRBV9 and TRBJ2-3, is DSGVTQTPKHLITATGQRVTLRCSPRSGDLSVYWYQQSLDQGLQFLIQYYNGEERAKGNILERFSAQQFPDLHSELNLSSLELGDSALYFCASSVGLLSPSTDTQYFGPGTRLTVL.

The chain couples TRBV7-3 to TRBJ1-1; no reliable D call. Per the germline V gene, CDR1 is SGHTA and CDR2 is FQGTGA. This CDR3 contains 13 residues. Trimming removed 6 bases from V and 11 bases from J, with 19 bases in between. Here the CDR3 reads CASSYGDEVVAFF. In nucleotides, the CDR3 is TGTGCCAGCAGTTATGGGGATGAGGTCGTGGCTTTCTTT.

Here the CDR3 reads CASSLPVPETQYF. The DNA for the CDR3 is TGTGCCAGCAGCTTACCCGTCCCGGAGACCCAGTACTTC. This chain links TRBV7-9 with TRBJ2-5; D unresolved. The CDR3 is 13 residues long. CDR1 is SEHNR and CDR2 is FQNEAQ in the germline V gene (reference sequence). Deletions cut 2 bases from V and 5 bases from J, with 9 bases between.

The rearrangement joins TRBV5-1 to TRBJ1-3; no clear D gene. The V end lost 3 bases, the J end lost 3 bases, and 7 bases lay between the germline ends. The length of the CDR3 is 13 residues. Per the germline V gene, CDR1 is SGHRS and CDR2 is YFSETQ. CDR3 sequence reads: CASSSNFGNTIYF. The CDR3 DNA is TGCGCCAGCAGCTCCAATTTTGGAAACACCATATATTTT.

In this sample, this clone turned up once. The chain joins TRBV5-4 to TRBJ2-7; perhaps TRBD2 as D (5 bases). Germline V lookup: CDR1 SGHNT, CDR2 YYREEE (reference sequence). This CDR3 is 14 amino acids long. The V end was cut by 3 bases, the J end by 2 bases, with 12 bases between. The DNA for the CDR3 is TGTGCCAGCAGCTCACAAGGACTTACCTACGAGCAGTACTTC. Translating gives CASSSQGLTYEQYF.

The rearrangement joins TRBV7-3 to TRBJ2-3, with 9 bases lining up with TRBD2. The CDR3 is made up of 16 amino acids. Germline lookup yields CDR1 SGHTA and CDR2 FQGTGA. The junction had 2 bases not matched to a gene; V was cut back by 0 bases and J by 1 base. CDR3 amino acids: CASSLTSGSGTDTQYF. The CDR3 DNA is TGTGCCAGCAGCTTAACTAGCGGGAGTGGCACAGATACGCAGTATTTT.